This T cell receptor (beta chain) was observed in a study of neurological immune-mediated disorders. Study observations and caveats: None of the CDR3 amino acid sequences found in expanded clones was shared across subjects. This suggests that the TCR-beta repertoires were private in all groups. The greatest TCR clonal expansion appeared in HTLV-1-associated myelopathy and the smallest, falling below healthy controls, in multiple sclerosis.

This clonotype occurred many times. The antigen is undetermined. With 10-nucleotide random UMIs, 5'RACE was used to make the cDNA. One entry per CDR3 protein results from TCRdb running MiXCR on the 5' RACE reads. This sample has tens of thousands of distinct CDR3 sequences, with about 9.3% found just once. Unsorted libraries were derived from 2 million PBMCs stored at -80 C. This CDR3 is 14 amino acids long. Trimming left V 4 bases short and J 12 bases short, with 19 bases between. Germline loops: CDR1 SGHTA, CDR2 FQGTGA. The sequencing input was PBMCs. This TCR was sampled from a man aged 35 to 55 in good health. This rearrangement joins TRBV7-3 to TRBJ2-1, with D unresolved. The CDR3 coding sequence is TGTGCCAGCAGCTCTCCCCGACGGCCTTTATTGCAGTTCTTC. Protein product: CASSSPRRPLLQFF. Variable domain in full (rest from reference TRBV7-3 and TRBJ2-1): GAGVSQTPSNKVTEKGKYVELRCDPISGHTALYWYRQSLGQGPEFLIYFQGTGAADDSGLPNDRFFAVRPEGSVSTLKIQRTERGDSAVYLCASSSPRRPLLQFFGPGTRLTVL.